This entry lists 8 T cell receptor beta chains sequenced from one sample in a study of T cells in Graves' hyperthyroidism and ophthalmopathy. The TCR beta CDR3 regions underwent amplification using RNA transcripts as the source. The TCR CDR3 first-round RT-PCR relied on the HTBI primer set. TCRdb re-called the multiplex PCR reads with MiXCR, one entry per CDR3 protein. This sample yields about 400,000 distinct CDR3 sequences, of which approximately 14% are seen a single time; about 18% belongs to the top ten. Material: blood. These receptors all come from a woman aged 30 to 39 with Graves' ophthalmopathy.

The table lists this clonotype with many counts. The chain employs TRBV29-1 and TRBJ1-1; D is uncertain. The CDR3 extends over 11 amino acids. Germline V gene data show CDR1 as SQVTM and CDR2 as ANQGSEA. V lost 3 bases to trimming and J lost 10 bases, with 12 bases between them. The CDR3 bases are TGCAGCGTTGAGGGTCCCAATAGAGCTTTCTTT. Residues: CSVEGPNRAFF.

The DNA of the CDR3 is TGCAGTGCTAGTAGGGGTGGTGAAGCTTTCTTT. Protein product: CSASRGGEAFF. The chain employs TRBV20-1 and TRBJ1-1, with TRBD1 as a possible D gene (5 bases). Germline CDR1 is DFQATT and CDR2 is SNEGSKA (reference sequence). The length of the CDR3 is 11 residues. The V gene lost 3 bases and the J gene lost 7 bases, with 9 bases spanning the gap.

V usage is TRBV6-1 and J usage is TRBJ2-2; TRBD1 is a possible D gene (6 bases). Germline values: CDR1 MNHNS, CDR2 SASEGT. Trimming took off 5 bases at V and 5 bases at J, with 12 bases between the two ends. This CDR3 has 14 amino acids. The CDR3 region is CASSSEQGTGELFF. CDR3 in DNA: TGTGCCAGCAGTTCCGAACAGGGAACCGGGGAGCTGTTTTTT.

Ten or more counts support this clonotype. CDR3: CASTFAGQGAFEQYF. The CDR3 region has the DNA TGTGCCAGCACTTTCGCGGGACAGGGGGCTTTCGAGCAGTACTTC. The chain links TRBV12-3 or TRBV12-4 to TRBJ2-7; 12 bases agree with TRBD1. The CDR3 covers 15 residues. J gave up 6 bases and V 7 bases, and 10 bases lay outside the gene matches.

The V call is TRBV24-1, the J call TRBJ1-5; TRBD1 matches 7 bases. The germline V gene encodes CDR1 KGHDR and CDR2 SFDVKD. The CDR3 runs to 14 residues. Trimming at V came to 4 bases and at J to 6 bases, leaving 5 bases not matched to a gene. The DNA of the CDR3 is TGTGCCACCAGTGACACAGGGGCACCTCAGCCCCAGCATTTT. Encoded protein: CATSDTGAPQPQHF.

The V gene is TRBV15, the J gene TRBJ1-3, with 7 bases aligning to TRBD1. This CDR3 comprises 13 residues. Trimming removed 8 bases from V and 4 bases from J; junction bases left unmatched: 5. Germline V gene data show CDR1 as LNHNV and CDR2 as YYDKDF (reference sequence). CDR3 region: CATATGNGNTIYF. In nucleotides, the CDR3 is TGTGCCACCGCGACAGGGAACGGAAACACCATATATTTT.

This clonotype turned up a few times. The V call is TRBV29-1, the J call TRBJ1-2; unclear D gene. The CDR3 loop spans 11 amino acids. Germline assignment: CDR1 SQVTM and CDR2 ANQGSEA. Trimming took 4 bases from V and 7 from J, leaving 10 bases between them. The CDR3 sequence: CSVVKGGGYTF. CDR3 DNA sequence: TGCAGCGTTGTGAAGGGAGGTGGCTACACCTTC. Full variable domain (outside the CDR3, taken from reference TRBV29-1 and TRBJ1-2): SAVISQKPSRDICQRGTSLTIQCQVDSQVTMMFWYRQQPGQSLTLIATANQGSEATYESGFVIDKFPISRPNLTFSTLTVSNMSPEDSSIYLCSVVKGGGYTFGSGTRLTVV.

This clonotype was detected ten times or more. The rearrangement uses TRBV28 and TRBJ2-3; no firm D call. Germline assignment: CDR1 MDHEN and CDR2 SYDVKM. The V gene lost 8 bases and the J gene lost 0 bases, with 15 bases spanning the gap. The CDR3 spans 15 residues. CDR3 residues: CASYPPARSTDTQYF. CDR3 DNA: TGTGCCAGCTACCCCCCCGCGAGAAGCACAGATACGCAGTATTTT.